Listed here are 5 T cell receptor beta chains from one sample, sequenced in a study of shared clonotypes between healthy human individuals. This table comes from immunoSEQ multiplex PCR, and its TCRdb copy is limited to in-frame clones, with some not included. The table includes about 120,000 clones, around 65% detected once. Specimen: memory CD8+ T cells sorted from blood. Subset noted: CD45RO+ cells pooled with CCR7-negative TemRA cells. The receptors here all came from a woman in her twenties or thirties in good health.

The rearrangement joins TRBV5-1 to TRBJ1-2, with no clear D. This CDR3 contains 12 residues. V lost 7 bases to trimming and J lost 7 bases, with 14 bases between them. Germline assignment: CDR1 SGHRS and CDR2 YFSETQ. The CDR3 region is CASARTGVGYTF. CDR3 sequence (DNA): TGCGCCAGCGCCCGTACCGGGGTTGGCTACACCTTC.

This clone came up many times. The CDR3 coding sequence is TGTGCCAGCAGTGTGGGGTCCGGGGAGCTGTTTTTT. Translated: CASSVGSGELFF. The rearrangement links TRBV25-1 to TRBJ2-2; no definite D call. Between the trimmed V and J ends, which lost 4 bases and 6 bases, there was a span of 6 bases. Germline CDR1 MGHDK, CDR2 SYGVNS. The CDR3 loop spans 12 amino acids.

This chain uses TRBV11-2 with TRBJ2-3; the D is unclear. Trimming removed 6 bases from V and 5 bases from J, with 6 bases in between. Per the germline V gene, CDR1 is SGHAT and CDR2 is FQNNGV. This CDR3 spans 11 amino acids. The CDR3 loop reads CASRGIDTQYF. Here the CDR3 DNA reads TGTGCCAGCAGGGGCATAGATACGCAGTATTTT.

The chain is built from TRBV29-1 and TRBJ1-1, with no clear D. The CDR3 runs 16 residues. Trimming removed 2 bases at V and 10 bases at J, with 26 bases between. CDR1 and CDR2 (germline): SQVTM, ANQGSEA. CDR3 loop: CSVEPRPGGLTRRAFF. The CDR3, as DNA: TGCAGCGTTGAACCCCGACCCGGCGGGTTAACACGGAGAGCTTTCTTT.

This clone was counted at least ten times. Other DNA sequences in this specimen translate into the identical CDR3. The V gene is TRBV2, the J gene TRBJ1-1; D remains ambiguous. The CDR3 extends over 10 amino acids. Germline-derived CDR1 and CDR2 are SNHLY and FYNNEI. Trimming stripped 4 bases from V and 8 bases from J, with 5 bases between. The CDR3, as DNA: TGTGCCAGCAGTGTTGGCGAAGCTTTCTTT. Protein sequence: CASSVGEAFF. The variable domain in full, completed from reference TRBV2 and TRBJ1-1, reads EPEVTQTPSHQVTQMGQEVILRCVPISNHLYFYWYRQILGQKVEFLVSFYNNEISEKSEIFDDQFSVERPDGSNFTLKIRSTKLEDSAMYFCASSVGEAFFGQGTRLTVV.